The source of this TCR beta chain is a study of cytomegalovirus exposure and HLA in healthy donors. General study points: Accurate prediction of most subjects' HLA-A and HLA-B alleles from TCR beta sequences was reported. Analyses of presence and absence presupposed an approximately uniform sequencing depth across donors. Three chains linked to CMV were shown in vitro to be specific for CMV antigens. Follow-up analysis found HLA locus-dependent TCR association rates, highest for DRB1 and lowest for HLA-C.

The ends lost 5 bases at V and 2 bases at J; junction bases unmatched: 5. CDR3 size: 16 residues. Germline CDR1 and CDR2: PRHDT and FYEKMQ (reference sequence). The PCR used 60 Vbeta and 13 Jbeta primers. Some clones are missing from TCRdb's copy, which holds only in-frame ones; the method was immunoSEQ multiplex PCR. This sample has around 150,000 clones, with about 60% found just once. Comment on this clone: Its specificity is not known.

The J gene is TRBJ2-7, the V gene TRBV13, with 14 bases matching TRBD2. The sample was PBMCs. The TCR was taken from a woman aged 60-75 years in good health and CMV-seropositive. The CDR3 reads CASSPEGLAGAYEQYF. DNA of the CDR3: TGTGCCAGCAGCCCAGAGGGACTAGCGGGAGCCTACGAGCAGTACTTC.